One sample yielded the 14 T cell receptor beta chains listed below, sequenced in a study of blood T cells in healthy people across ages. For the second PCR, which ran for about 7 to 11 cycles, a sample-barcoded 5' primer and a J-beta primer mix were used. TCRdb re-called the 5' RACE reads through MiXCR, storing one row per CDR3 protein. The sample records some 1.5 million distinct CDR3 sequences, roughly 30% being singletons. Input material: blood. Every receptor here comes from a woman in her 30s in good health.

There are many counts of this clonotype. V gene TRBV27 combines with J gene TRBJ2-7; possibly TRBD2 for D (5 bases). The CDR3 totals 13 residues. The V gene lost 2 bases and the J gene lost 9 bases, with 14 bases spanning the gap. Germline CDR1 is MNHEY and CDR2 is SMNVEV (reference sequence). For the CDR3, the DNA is TGTGCCAGCAGTTTAATACGGACGGGGAGGCAGTACTTC. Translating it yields CASSLIRTGRQYF.

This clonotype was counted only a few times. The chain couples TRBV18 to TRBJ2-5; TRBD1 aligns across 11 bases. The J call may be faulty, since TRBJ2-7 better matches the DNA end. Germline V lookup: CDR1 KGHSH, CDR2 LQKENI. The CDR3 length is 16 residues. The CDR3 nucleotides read TGTGCCAGCTCACCTTCAGGACAGGGGGCTGTCTACGAGCAGTACTTC. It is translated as CASSPSGQGAVYEQYF.

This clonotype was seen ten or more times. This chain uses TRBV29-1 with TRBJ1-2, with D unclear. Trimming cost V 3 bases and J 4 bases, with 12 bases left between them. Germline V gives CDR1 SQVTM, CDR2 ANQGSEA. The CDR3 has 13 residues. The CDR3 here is CSVEPDGVYGYTF. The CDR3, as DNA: TGCAGCGTTGAGCCGGACGGGGTCTATGGCTACACCTTC.

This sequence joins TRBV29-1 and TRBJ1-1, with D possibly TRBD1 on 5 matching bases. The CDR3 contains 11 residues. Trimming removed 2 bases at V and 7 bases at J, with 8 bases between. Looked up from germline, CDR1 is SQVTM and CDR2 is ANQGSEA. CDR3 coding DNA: TGCAGCGTTGAATCGGGGCTTGAAGCTTTCTTT. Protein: CSVESGLEAFF.

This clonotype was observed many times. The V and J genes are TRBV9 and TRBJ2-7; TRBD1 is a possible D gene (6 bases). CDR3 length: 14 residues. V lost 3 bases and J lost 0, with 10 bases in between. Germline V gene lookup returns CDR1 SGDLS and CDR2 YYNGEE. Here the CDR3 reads CASSEGDNSYEQYF. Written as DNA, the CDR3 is TGTGCCAGCAGCGAGGGGGACAACTCCTACGAGCAGTACTTC.

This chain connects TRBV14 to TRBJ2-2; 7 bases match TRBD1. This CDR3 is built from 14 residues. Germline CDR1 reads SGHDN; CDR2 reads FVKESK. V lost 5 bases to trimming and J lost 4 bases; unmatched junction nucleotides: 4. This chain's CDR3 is CASSARGSTGELFF. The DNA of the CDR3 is TGTGCCAGCAGCGCCAGGGGGAGCACCGGGGAGCTGTTTTTT.

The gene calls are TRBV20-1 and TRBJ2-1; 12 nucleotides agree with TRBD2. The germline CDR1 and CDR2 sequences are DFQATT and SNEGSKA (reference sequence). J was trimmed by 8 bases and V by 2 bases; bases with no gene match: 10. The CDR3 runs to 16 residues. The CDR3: CSARISSRLAGDEQFF. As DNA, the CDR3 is TGCAGTGCTAGAATCTCCTCCCGACTAGCGGGGGATGAGCAGTTCTTC.

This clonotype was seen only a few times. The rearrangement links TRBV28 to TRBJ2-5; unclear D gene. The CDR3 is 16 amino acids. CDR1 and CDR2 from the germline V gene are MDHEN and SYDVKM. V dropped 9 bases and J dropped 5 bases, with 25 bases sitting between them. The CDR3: CASLQGYTNSTETQYF. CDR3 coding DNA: TGTGCCAGTCTACAAGGGTATACGAACAGTACGGAGACCCAGTACTTC.

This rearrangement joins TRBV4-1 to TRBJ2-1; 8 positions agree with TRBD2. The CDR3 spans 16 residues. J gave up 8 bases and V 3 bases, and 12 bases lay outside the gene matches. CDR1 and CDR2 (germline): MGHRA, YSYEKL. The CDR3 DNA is TGCGCCAGCAGCCAGGTTTGGGCGGGAGGTTGGGATGAGCAGTTCTTC. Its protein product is CASSQVWAGGWDEQFF.

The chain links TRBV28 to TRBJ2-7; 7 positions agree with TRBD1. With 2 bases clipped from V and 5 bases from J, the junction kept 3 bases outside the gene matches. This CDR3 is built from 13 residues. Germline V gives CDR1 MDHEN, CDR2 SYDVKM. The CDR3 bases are TGTGCCAGCAGTTTACAGGGGGTCCACGAGCAGTACTTC. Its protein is CASSLQGVHEQYF.

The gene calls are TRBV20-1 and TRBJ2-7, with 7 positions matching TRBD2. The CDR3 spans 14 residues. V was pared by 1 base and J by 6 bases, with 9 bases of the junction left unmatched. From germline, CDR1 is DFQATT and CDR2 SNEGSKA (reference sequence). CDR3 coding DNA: TGCAGTGCTAGAGGGGGAGCGGGAAGCCCCGAGCAGTACTTC. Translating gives CSARGGAGSPEQYF.

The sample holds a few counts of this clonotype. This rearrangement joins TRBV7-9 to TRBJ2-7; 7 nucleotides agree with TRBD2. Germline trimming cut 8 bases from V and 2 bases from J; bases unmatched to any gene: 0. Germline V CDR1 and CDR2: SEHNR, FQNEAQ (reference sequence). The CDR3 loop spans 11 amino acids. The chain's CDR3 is CASGTTYEQYF. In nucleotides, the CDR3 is TGTGCCAGCGGGACTACCTACGAGCAGTACTTC.

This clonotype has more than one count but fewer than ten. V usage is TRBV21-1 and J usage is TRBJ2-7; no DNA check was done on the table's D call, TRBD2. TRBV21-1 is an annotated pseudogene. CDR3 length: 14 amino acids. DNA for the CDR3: TGTGCCAGCAGTTACGGAGGGCTTCCCTACGAGCAGTACTTC. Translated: CASSYGGLPYEQYF.

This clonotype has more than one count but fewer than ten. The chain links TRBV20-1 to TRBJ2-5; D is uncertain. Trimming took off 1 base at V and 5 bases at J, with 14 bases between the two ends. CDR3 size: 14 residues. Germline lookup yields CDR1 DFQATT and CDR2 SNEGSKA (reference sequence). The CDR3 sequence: CSARARASLETQYF. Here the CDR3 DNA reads TGCAGTGCTAGAGCACGGGCCAGTTTGGAGACCCAGTACTTC.